This TCR beta chain was captured in a study of molecular identifiers for immune sequencing clone quantification. Findings and limits, study-wide: Clones exceeding 20 RNA copies carried over 99% of effector molecules but under 1% of naive-cell molecules. A shared barcode on identical TCR molecules could lead to underestimated sizes for highly expanded clones.

Based on a CD8+CD4-CCR7+CD45RA+ profile, naive CD8 T cells were sorted. This CDR3 is built from 15 residues. The V end lost 0 bases, the J end lost 7 bases, and 12 bases lay between the germline ends. There are many counts of this clonotype. As yet, its antigen is unknown. Via MiXCR, TCRdb re-called the PCR reads, giving one row per CDR3 protein. The data contain about 300,000 distinct CDR3 sequences, about 20% of them singletons. V usage is TRBV23-1 and J usage is TRBJ1-4; a weak D match, TRBD1 (6 bases). TRBV23-1 is placed among ORFs of uncertain function. The specimen sequenced was naive CD8+ T cells from blood, with Jurkat cell RNA spiked in. Subset meaning: FACS-sorted CD8+CD4-CCR7+CD45RA+ naive T cells. The receptor was isolated from a human donor in good health. Some libraries in this study had Jurkat cell RNA spiked in. The CDR3 DNA is TGCGCCAGCAGTCAATCGCGGGGGCTCGGTGAAAAACTGTTTTTT. Translation gives CASSQSRGLGEKLFF.